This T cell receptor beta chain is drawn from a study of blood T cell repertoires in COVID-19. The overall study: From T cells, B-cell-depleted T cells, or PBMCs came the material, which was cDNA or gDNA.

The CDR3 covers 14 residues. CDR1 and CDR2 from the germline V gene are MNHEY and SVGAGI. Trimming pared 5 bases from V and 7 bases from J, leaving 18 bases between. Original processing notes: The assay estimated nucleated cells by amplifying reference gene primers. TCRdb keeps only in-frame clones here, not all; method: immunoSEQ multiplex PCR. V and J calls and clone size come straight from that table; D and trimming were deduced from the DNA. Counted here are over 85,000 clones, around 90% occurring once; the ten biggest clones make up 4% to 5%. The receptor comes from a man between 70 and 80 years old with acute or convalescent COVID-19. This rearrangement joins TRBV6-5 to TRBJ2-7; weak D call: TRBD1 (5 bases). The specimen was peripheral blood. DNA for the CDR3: TGTGCCAGCAGTACCCTTCAGGGAACTTGGGAGCAGTACTTC. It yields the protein CASSTLQGTWEQYF.